The entry below gives a single T cell receptor beta chain sequence along with its context. The antigen remains undetermined. PCR was performed a second time for about 6 to 11 cycles using a sample-barcoded 5' primer and a J-beta primer mix. Each cDNA molecule carried a tag from a template-switch adaptor that contained 12 random nucleotides. TCRdb reanalysed the 5' RACE reads using MiXCR and keeps one entry per CDR3 protein. The sample has around 1,500,000 distinct CDR3 sequences, approximately 30% seen once. This entry comes from a study of blood T cells in healthy people across ages. The CDR3 length is 14 residues. Trimming left V 7 bases short and J 4 bases short, with 14 bases between. Study observations and caveats: There were more naive CD4+ cells and higher diversity in long-lived donors than in aged donors. A roughly linear age-dependent decrease characterized TCR beta diversity per million T cells.

The material sequenced was blood. This clonotype was obtained from a woman aged 30 to 39 in good health. V usage is TRBV12-3 or TRBV12-4 and J usage is TRBJ1-3; D uncertain. The CDR3 DNA reads TGTGCCAGCACCAGCCGGACGCAAGGAAACACCATATATTTT. Translated, it gives CASTSRTQGNTIYF.